This entry lists 5 T cell receptor beta chains sequenced from one sample in a study of cytomegalovirus exposure and HLA in healthy donors. Primers for the PCR totalled 60 Vbeta and 13 Jbeta. The assay was immunoSEQ multiplex PCR, and TCRdb's table has in-frame clones only and misses some. Of some 120,000 clones listed, 76% were seen once; the top ten hold approximately 12%. Sequenced sample: PBMCs. These receptors were taken from a woman in her thirties or forties in good health and CMV-seropositive.

In DNA, the CDR3 is TGTGCCTGGACCCAGGGACTACAGGGAGGCTATGGCTACACCTTC. Translated, it gives CAWTQGLQGGYGYTF. The rearrangement links TRBV30 to TRBJ1-2, with a possible D match to TRBD1 (6 bases). CDR1 is GTSNPN and CDR2 is SVGIG in the germline V gene (reference sequence). Trimming removed 4 bases at V and 4 bases at J, with 19 bases between. The CDR3 is 15 amino acids. Looking up the rest from reference TRBV30 and TRBJ1-2 gives the full variable domain: SQTIHQWPATLVQPVGSPLSLECTVEGTSNPNLYWYRQAAGRGLQLLFYSVGIGQISSEVPQNLSASRPQDRQFILSSKKLLLSDSGFYLCAWTQGLQGGYGYTFGSGTRLTVV.

This chain connects TRBV27 to TRBJ2-2; 10 bases are shared with TRBD1. The J segment lost 10 bases and the V segment lost 5 bases, leaving 13 bases of the junction unmatched. The CDR3 is 16 residues long. CDR1 MNHEY and CDR2 SMNVEV come from the germline V gene (reference sequence). The CDR3 region is CASSRRDRGFHEELFF. CDR3 DNA sequence: TGTGCCAGCAGTCGAAGGGACAGGGGCTTCCACGAGGAGCTGTTTTTT.

The chain is built from TRBV29-1 and TRBJ2-1; the match to TRBD2 covers 8 bases. Germline trimming cut 2 bases from V and 7 bases from J; bases unmatched to any gene: 7. From germline, CDR1 is SQVTM and CDR2 ANQGSEA. The CDR3 is made up of 14 amino acids. The CDR3: CSVERSGGRNEQFF. The CDR3 bases are TGCAGCGTTGAAAGGAGCGGGGGCAGAAATGAGCAGTTCTTC.

This chain links TRBV7-3 with TRBJ2-6, with D unresolved. V was pared by 5 bases and J by 2 bases, with 10 bases between. Germline loops: CDR1 SGHTA, CDR2 FQGTGA. The CDR3 contains 15 residues. CDR3 nucleotide sequence: TGTGCCAGCAGCCTTCCGAGTCCTGGGGCCAACGTCCTGACTTTC. It is translated as CASSLPSPGANVLTF.

This rearrangement joins TRBV29-1 to TRBJ2-7; perhaps TRBD1 as D (7 bases). CDR1 SQVTM and CDR2 ANQGSEA come from the germline V gene. Trimming removed 0 bases from V and 2 bases from J, with 14 bases in between. This CDR3 has 15 amino acids. CDR3: CSVEDEAGGPYEQYF. The CDR3 DNA follows: TGCAGCGTTGAAGACGAGGCAGGGGGGCCCTACGAGCAGTACTTC.